This T cell receptor beta chain is drawn from a study of control samples from healthy donors and cancer patients. The data were produced by immunoSEQ multiplex PCR, yet TCRdb's version contains in-frame clones alone and is incomplete. The profile covers 75,000 to 100,000 clones, with around 87% appearing a single time and roughly 1.2% taken by the ten largest. CDR3 length: 13 amino acids. The V end lost 2 bases, the J end lost 2 bases, and 6 bases lay between the germline ends. The germline V gene encodes CDR1 MDHEN and CDR2 SYDVKM. The chain carries TRBV28 and TRBJ1-1; D unresolved. The TCR originated in a woman between 50 and 59 years old in good health. The sample consisted of blood. The CDR3 nucleotides read TGTGCCAGCAGTTTACGGATTAACACTGAAGCTTTCTTT. Translated, it gives CASSLRINTEAFF.